The clone carrying this T cell receptor (beta chain) was counted a few times. Its target is unknown. Sequencing was performed with immunoSEQ multiplex PCR; in TCRdb, only in-frame clones are kept and a portion is missing. The sample records about 47,000 clones, around 76% being singletons. The data derive from a study of vaccination effects on CD4 cells after COVID-19. Trimming cost V 5 bases and J 4 bases, with 6 bases left between them. This CDR3 spans 12 amino acids. Germline assignment: CDR1 SGHTA and CDR2 FQGNSA. With approximately 10 days of culture completed, CD4+ T cells were isolated. The V call is TRBV7-2, the J call TRBJ2-1; no clear D gene. Sequences were derived from CD4+ T cells from PBMCs cultured without peptide, sampled before COVID-19 vaccination. The receptor was isolated from a human donor who had a prior SARS-CoV-2 infection. CDR3 DNA: TGTGCCAGCAGCGGTGCGTACAATGAGCAGTTCTTC. Translating gives CASSGAYNEQFF.